This TCR beta chain was identified in a study of shared clonotypes between healthy human individuals. Study-level findings and limits: Clonotype sharing across donors was expected to vary with sequencing depth.

In regard to this clone: Its specificity is unknown.

Trimming stripped 0 bases from V and 5 bases from J, with 3 bases between. Germline values: CDR1 SGHTS, CDR2 YDEGEE. This CDR3 has 12 residues. Replicate PCRs run on sorted subsets employed around 200 ng DNA, some 33,000 T cell genomes. Libraries were prepared by immunoSEQ multiplex PCR; TCRdb keeps only in-frame clonotypes and omits some of them. The sample contains more than 2,000,000 clones, more than 80% of which appear only once. Sequenced input: naive CD4+ T cells from PBMCs. Subset: CD45RA+ positively selected. This receptor was taken from a young man in good health. Some clones in this sample may be carry-over from other donors' samples. V and J are TRBV5-8 and TRBJ1-5, with D hard to call. The CDR3 reads CASSLVDQPQHF. DNA of the CDR3: TGTGCCAGCAGCTTGGTCGATCAGCCCCAGCATTTT.